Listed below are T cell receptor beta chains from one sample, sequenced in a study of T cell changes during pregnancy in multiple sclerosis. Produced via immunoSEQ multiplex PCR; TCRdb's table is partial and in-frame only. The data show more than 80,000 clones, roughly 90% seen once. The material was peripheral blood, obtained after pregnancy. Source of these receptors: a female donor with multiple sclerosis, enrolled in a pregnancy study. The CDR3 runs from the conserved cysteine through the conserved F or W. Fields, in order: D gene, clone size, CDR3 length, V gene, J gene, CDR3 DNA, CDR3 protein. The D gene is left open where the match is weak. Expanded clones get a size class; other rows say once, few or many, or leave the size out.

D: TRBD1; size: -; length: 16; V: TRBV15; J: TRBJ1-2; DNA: TGTGCCACCAGCAGAGAGGGGAGCAGGGGGTTCTATGGCTACACCTTC; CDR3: CATSREGSRGFYGYTF
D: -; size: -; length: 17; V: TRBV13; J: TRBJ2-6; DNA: TGTGCCAGCAACAGGAGCCCCGGCGGATCTGGGGCCAACGTCCTGACTTTC; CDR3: CASNRSPGGSGANVLTF
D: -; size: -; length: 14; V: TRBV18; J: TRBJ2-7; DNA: TGTGCCAGCTCACCGGGGGCCAGCTCCTACGAGCAGTACTTC; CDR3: CASSPGASSYEQYF
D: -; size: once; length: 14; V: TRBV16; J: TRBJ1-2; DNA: TGTGCCAGCAGCCTGCGATCTCCTAACTATGGCTACACCTTC; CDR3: CASSLRSPNYGYTF
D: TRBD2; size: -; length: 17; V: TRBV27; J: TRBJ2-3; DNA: TGTGCCAGCAGGAAAAGCGGGACTAGCGGGCGATCAGATACGCAGTATTTT; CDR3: CASRKSGTSGRSDTQYF
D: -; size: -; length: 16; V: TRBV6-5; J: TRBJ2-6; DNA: TGTGCCAGCAGTTACCTATCGGGGGCTGGGGCCAACGTCCTGACTTTC; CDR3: CASSYLSGAGANVLTF
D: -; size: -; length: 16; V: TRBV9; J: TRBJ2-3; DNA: TGTGCCAGCAGCGTAGGACAGGTGGTAATAGTGGATACGCAGTATTTT; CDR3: CASSVGQVVIVDTQYF
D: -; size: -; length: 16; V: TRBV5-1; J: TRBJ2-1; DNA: TGCGCCAGCAGCTTGGCCGGGGGAAGCTCCTACAATGAGCAGTTCTTC; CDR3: CASSLAGGSSYNEQFF
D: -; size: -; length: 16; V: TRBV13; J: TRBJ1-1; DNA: TGTGCCAGCAGCTTCTCTATCCGACGGTTGGCGGCTGAAGCTTTCTTT; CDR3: CASSFSIRRLAAEAFF
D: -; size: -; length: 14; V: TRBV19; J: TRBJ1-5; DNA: TGTGCCAGTAGGACAAGACAGGACAATCAGCCCCAGCATTTT; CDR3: CASRTRQDNQPQHF
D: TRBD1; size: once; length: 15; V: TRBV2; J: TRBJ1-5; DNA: TGTGCCAGCAGCGAACAGAGACAGGGCCGTGGGCCCCAGCATTTT; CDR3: CASSEQRQGRGPQHF
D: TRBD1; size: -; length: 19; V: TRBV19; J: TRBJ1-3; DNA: TGTGCCAGTAGTATTACCCCCTCCGACAGGGTTGTGGAAGGAAACACCATATATTTT; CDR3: CASSITPSDRVVEGNTIYF
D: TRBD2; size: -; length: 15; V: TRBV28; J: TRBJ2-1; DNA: TGTGCCAGCAGCCTCAGCGGGACTCAATACAATGAGCAGTTCTTC; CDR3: CASSLSGTQYNEQFF
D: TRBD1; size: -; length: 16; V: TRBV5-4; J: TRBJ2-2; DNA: TGTGCCAGCAGCTCCAAGGGACAGGGGGAAGCCGGGGAGCTGTTTTTT; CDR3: CASSSKGQGEAGELFF
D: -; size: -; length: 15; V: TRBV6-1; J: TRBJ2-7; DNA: TGTGCCAGCAGTGAAATATGGACGGGAATTTACGAGCAGTACTTC; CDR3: CASSEIWTGIYEQYF
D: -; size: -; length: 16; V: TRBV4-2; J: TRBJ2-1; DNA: TGTGCCAGCAGCCAAGATGGAGAAGACTTTTACAATGAGCAGTTCTTC; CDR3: CASSQDGEDFYNEQFF
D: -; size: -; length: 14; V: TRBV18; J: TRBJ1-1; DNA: TGTGCCAGCGCCGATGTACAGGGAGCCACTGAAGCTTTCTTT; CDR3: CASADVQGATEAFF
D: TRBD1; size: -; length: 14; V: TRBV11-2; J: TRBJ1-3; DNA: TGTGCCAGCGAATCGACAGGGGCTGGAAACACCATATATTTT; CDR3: CASESTGAGNTIYF
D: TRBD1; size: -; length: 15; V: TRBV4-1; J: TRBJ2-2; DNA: TGCGCCAGCAGCCCAGCAGGGGGGAACACCGGGGAGCTGTTTTTT; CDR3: CASSPAGGNTGELFF
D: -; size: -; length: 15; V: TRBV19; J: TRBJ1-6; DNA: TGTGCCAGTACCACGGACGTACTGCCGGGATCACCCCTCCACTTT; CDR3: CASTTDVLPGSPLHF
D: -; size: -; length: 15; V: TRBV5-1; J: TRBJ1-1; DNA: TGCGCCAGCAGCTTGAATGCAGGGGAAGAGACTGAAGCTTTCTTT; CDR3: CASSLNAGEETEAFF
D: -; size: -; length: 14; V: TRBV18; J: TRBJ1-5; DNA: TGTGCCAGCTCAACTTCGGACAGTAATCAGCCCCAGCATTTT; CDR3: CASSTSDSNQPQHF
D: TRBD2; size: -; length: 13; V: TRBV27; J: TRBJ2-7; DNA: TGTGCCAGCAGTTTTAGCGGGGTCTACGAGCAGTACTTC; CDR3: CASSFSGVYEQYF
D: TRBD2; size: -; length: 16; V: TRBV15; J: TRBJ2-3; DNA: TGTGCCACCAGCAGAAGACTAGCGGGAGGATCAGATACGCAGTATTTT; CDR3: CATSRRLAGGSDTQYF
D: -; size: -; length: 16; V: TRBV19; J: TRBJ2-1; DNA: TGTGCCAGTAGCCTCCCAGGGCGCGGGGACTACAATGAGCAGTTCTTC; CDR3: CASSLPGRGDYNEQFF
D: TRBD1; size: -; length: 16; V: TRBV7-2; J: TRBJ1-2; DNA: TGTGCCAGCAGCTCCCACGGACAGGGCGGATCGGGAGGCTACACCTTC; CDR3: CASSSHGQGGSGGYTF
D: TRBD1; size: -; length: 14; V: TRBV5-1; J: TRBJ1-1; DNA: TGCGCCAGCAGCAAGGGACAGGGTGGATCTGAAGCTTTCTTT; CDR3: CASSKGQGGSEAFF